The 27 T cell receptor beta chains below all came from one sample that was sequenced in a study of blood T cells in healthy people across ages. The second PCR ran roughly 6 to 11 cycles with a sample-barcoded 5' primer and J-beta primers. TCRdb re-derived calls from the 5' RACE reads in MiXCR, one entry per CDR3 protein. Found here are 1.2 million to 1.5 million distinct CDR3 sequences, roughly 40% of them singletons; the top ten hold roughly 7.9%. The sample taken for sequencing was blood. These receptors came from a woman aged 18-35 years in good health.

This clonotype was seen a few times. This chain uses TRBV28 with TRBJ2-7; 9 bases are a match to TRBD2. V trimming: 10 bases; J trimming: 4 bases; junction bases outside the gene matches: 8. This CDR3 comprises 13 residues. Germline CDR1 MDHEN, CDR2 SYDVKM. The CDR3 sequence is CAIEAGGMYEQYF. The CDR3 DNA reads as TGTGCCATTGAGGCGGGGGGGATGTACGAGCAGTACTTC.

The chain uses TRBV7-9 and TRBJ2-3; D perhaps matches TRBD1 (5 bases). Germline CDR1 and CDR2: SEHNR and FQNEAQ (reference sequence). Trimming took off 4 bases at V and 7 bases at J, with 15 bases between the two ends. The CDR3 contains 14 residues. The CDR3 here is CASSSGLTANTQYF. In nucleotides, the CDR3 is TGTGCCAGCAGCTCAGGGTTGACAGCTAATACGCAGTATTTT.

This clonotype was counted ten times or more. This CDR3 reads CSVEDGSSWDEQFF. The DNA of the CDR3 is TGCAGCGTTGAGGACGGGAGTTCGTGGGATGAGCAGTTCTTC. V usage is TRBV29-1 and J usage is TRBJ2-1; possibly TRBD2 for D (6 bases). V lost 3 bases and J lost 8, with 17 bases in between. Germline V gene data show CDR1 as SQVTM and CDR2 as ANQGSEA. The CDR3 is 14 amino acids.

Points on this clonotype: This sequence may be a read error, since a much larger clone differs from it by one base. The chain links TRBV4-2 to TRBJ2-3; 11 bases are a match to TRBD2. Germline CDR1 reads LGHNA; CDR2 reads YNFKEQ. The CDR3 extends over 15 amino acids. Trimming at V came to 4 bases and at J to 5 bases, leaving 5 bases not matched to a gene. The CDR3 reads CASSPSGGRKDTQYF. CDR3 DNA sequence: TGTGCCAGCAGCCCTAGCGGGGGGCGAAAAGATACGCAGTATTTT.

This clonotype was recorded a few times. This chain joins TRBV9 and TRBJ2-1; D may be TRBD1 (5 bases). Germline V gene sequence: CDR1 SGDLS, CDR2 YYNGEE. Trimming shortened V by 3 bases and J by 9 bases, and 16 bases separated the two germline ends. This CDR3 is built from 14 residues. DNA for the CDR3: TGTGCCAGCAGCGGAACTCAGGGAAATGGTGAGCAGTTCTTC. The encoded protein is CASSGTQGNGEQFF. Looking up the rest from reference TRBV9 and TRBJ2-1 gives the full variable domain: DSGVTQTPKHLITATGQRVTLRCSPRSGDLSVYWYQQSLDQGLQFLIQYYNGEERAKGNILERFSAQQFPDLHSELNLSSLELGDSALYFCASSGTQGNGEQFFGPGTRLTVL.

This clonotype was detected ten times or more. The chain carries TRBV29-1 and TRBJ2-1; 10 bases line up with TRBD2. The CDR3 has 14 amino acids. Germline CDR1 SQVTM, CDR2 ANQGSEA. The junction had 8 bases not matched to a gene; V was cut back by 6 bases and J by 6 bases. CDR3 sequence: CSVVGIAGGNEQFF. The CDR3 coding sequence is TGCAGCGTCGTAGGGATAGCGGGGGGCAATGAGCAGTTCTTC.

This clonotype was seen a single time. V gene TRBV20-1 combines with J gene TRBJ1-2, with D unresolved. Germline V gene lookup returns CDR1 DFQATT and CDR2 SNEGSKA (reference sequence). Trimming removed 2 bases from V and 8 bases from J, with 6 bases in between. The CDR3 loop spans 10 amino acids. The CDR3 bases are TGCAGTGCTAGAACGCCGGGCTACACCTTC. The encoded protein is CSARTPGYTF.

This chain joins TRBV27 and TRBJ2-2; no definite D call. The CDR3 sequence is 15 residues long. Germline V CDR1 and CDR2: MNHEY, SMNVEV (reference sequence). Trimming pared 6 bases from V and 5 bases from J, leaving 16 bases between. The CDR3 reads CASRKPGLGTGELFF. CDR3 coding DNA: TGTGCCAGCAGAAAACCAGGTTTAGGGACCGGGGAGCTGTTTTTT.

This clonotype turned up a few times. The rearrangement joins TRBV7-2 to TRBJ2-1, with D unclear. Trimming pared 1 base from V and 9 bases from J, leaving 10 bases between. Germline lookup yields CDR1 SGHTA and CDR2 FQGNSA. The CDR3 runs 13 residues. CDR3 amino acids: CASSLGLVSEQFF. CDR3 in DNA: TGTGCCAGCAGCTTAGGGCTAGTTAGTGAGCAGTTCTTC. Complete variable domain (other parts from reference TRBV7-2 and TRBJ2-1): GAGVSQSPSNKVTEKGKDVELRCDPISGHTALYWYRQSLGQGLEFLIYFQGNSAPDKSGLPSDRFSAERTGGSVSTLTIQRTQQEDSAVYLCASSLGLVSEQFFGPGTRLTVL.

CDR3 loop: CASSVNGWTSYEQYF. CDR3 in DNA: TGTGCCAGCAGTGTCAACGGGTGGACCTCCTACGAGCAGTACTTC. The chain has TRBV27 and TRBJ2-7; D remains unclear. Trimming stripped 5 bases from V and 0 bases from J, with 14 bases between. CDR1 is MNHEY and CDR2 is SMNVEV in the germline V gene (reference sequence). The CDR3 length is 15 residues.

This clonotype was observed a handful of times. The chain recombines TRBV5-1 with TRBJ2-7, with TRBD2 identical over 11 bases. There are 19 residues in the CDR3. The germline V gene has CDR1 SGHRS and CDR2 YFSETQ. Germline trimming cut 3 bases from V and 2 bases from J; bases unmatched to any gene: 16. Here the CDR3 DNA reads TGCGCCAGCAGCTCCCGACTAGCGGGGCAGGCCAGCCCTCCCTACGAGCAGTACTTC. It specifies CASSSRLAGQASPPYEQYF.

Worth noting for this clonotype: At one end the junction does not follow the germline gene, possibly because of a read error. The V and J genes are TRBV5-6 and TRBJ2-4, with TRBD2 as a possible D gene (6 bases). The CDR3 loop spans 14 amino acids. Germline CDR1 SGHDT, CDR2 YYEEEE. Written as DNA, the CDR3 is TGTGCCAGCAGCTCGACGGGAGCCAAAAGCATTCAGTACTTC. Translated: CASSSTGAKSIQYF.

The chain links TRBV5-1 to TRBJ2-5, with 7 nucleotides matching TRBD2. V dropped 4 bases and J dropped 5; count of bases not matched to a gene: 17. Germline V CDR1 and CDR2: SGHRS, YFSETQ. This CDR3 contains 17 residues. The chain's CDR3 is CASSRVHLADVGETQYF. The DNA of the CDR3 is TGCGCCAGCAGCCGGGTTCATCTAGCGGACGTCGGGGAGACCCAGTACTTC. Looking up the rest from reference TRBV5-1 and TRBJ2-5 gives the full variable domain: KAGVTQTPRYLIKTRGQQVTLSCSPISGHRSVSWYQQTPGQGLQFLFEYFSETQRNKGNFPGRFSGRQFSNSRSEMNVSTLELGDSALYLCASSRVHLADVGETQYFGPGTRLLVL.

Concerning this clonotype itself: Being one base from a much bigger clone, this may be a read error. As DNA, the CDR3 is TGTGCCATCAGCTCCGGGACTGACTCCTACAATGAGCAGTACTTC. Translation: CAISSGTDSYNEQYF. The genes are TRBV10-3 and TRBJ2-7; D possibly corresponds to TRBD2 (6 bases). This CDR3 is built from 15 residues. Between the trimmed V and J ends, which lost 6 bases and 7 bases, there was a span of 22 bases. Germline V gene sequence: CDR1 ENHRY, CDR2 SYGVKD.

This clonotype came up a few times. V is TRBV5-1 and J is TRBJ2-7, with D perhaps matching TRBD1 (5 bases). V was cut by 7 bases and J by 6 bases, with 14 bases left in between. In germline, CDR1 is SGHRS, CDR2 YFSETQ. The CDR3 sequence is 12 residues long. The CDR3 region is CASSIGVGEQYF. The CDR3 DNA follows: TGCGCCAGCTCAATAGGGGTCGGCGAGCAGTACTTC.

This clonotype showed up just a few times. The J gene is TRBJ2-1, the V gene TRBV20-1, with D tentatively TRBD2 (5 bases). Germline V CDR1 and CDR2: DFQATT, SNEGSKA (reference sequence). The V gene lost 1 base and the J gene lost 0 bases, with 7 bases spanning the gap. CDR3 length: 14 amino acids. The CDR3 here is CSARVGSSYNEQFF. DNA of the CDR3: TGCAGTGCTAGAGTTGGGAGCTCCTACAATGAGCAGTTCTTC.

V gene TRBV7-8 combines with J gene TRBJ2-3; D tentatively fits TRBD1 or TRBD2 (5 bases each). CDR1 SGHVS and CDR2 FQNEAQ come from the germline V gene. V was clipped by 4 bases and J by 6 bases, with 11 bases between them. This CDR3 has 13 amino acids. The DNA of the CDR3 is TGTGCCAGCAGCTCGACAGACTACGATACGCAGTATTTT. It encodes CASSSTDYDTQYF.

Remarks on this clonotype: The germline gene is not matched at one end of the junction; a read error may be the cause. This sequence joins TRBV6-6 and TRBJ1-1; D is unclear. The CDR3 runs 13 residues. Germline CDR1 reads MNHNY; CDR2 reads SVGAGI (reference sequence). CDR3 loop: CASTPTPETGAFF. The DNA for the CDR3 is TGTGCCAGCACCCCGACCCCGGAAACTGGAGCTTTCTTT.

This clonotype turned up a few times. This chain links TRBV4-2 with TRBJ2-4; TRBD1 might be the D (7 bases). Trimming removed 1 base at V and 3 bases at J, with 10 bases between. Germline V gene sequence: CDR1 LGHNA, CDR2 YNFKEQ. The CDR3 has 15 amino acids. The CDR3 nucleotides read TGTGCCAGCAGCCAAGCTCAGGGGGGCAAAAACATTCAGTACTTC. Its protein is CASSQAQGGKNIQYF.

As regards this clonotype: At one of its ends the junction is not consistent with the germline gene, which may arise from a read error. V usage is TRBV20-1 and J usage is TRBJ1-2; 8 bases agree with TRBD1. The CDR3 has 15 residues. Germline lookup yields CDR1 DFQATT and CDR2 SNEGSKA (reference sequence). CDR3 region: CSTRDDGGQGTGYTF. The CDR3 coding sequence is TGCAGTACTAGAGATGATGGCGGACAGGGTACTGGCTACACCTTC.

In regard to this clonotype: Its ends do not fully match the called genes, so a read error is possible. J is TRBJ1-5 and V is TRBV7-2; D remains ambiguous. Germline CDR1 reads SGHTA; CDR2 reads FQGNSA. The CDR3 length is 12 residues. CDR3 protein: CASNLARQPQHF. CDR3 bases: TGTGCCAGCAACTTAGCGCGTCAGCCCCAGCATTTT.

The CDR3 sequence is CAISAAPGTNEKLFF. The CDR3 region has the DNA TGTGCCATCAGTGCGGCCCCGGGTACTAATGAAAAACTGTTTTTT. The V and J genes are TRBV10-3 and TRBJ1-4; no clear D. Per germline, CDR1 ENHRY and CDR2 SYGVKD. V lost 4 bases to trimming and J lost 2 bases, with 11 bases between them. The CDR3 is 15 amino acids.

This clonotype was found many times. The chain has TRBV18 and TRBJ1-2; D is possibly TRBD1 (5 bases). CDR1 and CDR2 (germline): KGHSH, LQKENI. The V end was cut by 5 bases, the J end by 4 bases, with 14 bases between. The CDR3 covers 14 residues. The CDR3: CASSDTQESYGYTF. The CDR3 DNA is TGTGCCAGCTCAGATACACAGGAATCCTATGGCTACACCTTC. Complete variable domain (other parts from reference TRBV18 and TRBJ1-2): NAGVMQNPRHLVRRRGQEARLRCSPMKGHSHVYWYRQLPEEGLKFMVYLQKENIIDESGMPKERFSAEFPKEGPSILRIQQVVRGDSAAYFCASSDTQESYGYTFGSGTRLTVV.

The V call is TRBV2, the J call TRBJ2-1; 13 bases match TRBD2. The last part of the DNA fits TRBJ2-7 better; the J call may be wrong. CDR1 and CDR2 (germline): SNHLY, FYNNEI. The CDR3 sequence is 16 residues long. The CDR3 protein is CASSDGGLAGYNEQYF. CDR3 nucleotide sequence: TGTGCCAGCAGTGACGGGGGACTAGCGGGGTACAATGAGCAGTACTTC.

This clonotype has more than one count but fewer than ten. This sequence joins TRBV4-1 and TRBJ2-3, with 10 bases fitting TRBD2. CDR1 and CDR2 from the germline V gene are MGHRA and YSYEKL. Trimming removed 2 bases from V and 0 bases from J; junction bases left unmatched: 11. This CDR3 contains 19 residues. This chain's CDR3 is CASSQFSGGARPSTDTQYF. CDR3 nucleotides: TGCGCCAGCAGCCAATTCAGCGGGGGGGCTAGACCCAGCACAGATACGCAGTATTTT.

CDR3 sequence reads: CASSEALAGFTDTQYF. The CDR3 coding sequence is TGTGCCAGCAGTGAAGCGCTAGCGGGGTTCACAGATACGCAGTATTTT. The J gene is TRBJ2-3, the V gene TRBV6-1; TRBD2 matches at 9 bases. Germline assignment: CDR1 MNHNS and CDR2 SASEGT. V lost 0 bases to trimming and J lost 2 bases; unmatched junction nucleotides: 3. The CDR3 totals 16 residues.

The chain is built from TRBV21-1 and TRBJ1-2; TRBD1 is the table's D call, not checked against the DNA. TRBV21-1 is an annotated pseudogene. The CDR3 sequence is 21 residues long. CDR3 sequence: CASSLRDRAGLTPGRDYGYTF. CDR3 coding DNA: TGTGCCAGCAGCCTCCGGGACAGGGCGGGTCTCACCCCGGGACGAGACTATGGCTACACCTTC.